One and the same sample provided the 10 T cell receptor delta chains below, sequenced in a study of gamma-delta T cells after stem cell transplantation. TCRdb re-called clones from the RT-PCR reads via CATT. The sample has 1,200 to 1,500 delta-chain clones, over 2% seen once. Sequences were obtained from gamma-delta T cells. Receptors were obtained from a human donor. It is not recorded whose cells these are; they may come from a transplant donor.

This clone was counted only a few times. Given a far larger clone just one base away, this is likely a sequencing read error. The chain combines TRDV2 with TRDJ1; 12 bases are a match to TRDD3. The ends lost 5 bases at V and 1 base at J; junction bases unmatched: 16. The CDR3 is 19 residues long. The germline V gene has CDR1 GEAIGNYY and CDR2 EKD. CDR3 protein: CACGTSLLGDTRVTDKLIF. The CDR3, as DNA: TGTGCCTGTGGCACGTCTTTACTGGGGGATACTAGGGTCACCGATAAACTCATCTTT.

This clone ranks as large (0.1 to 1%). The same CDR3 can be traced to other DNA sequences in this sample. V and J are TRDV2 and TRDJ1; 10 bases are a match to TRDD3. There are 18 residues in the CDR3. V was clipped by 2 bases and J by 2 bases; unmatched bases: 13. Germline V gene data show CDR1 as GEAIGNYY and CDR2 as EKD. The CDR3 reads CACDNAGGLLGDTDKLIF. Written as DNA, the CDR3 is TGTGCCTGTGACAACGCCGGCGGATTACTGGGGGATACCGATAAACTCATCTTT.

Notes on this clone: With only one base between it and a far larger clone, this is likely a read error. The J gene is TRDJ3, the V gene TRDV2; maybe TRDD3 (5 bases). Germline V gives CDR1 GEAIGNYY, CDR2 EKD. The CDR3 spans 19 residues. The CDR3 here is CACGTVLWGSSWDTRQMFF. The CDR3 DNA reads TGTGCCTGTGGCACCGTTCTTTGGGGAAGCTCCTGGGACACCCGACAGATGTTTTTC.

A word on this clone: This DNA translates differently at residue 16 from the TCRdb protein, which is that of a much larger clone; a read error is likely, and the protein shown is the DNA's own translation. The chain joins TRDV2 to TRDJ1, with 13 bases matching TRDD3. CDR1 and CDR2 from the germline V gene are GEAIGNYY and EKD. This CDR3 is built from 22 residues. The junction had 22 bases not matched to a gene; V was cut back by 3 bases and J by 1 base. In nucleotides, the CDR3 is TGTGCCTGTGACCAATCGTACTGGGGGATACGTAGTACGCCATCGTGCACCGATAAACTCATCTTT. The encoded protein is CACDQSYWGIRSTPSCTDKLIF.

In this sample, this clone is medium-sized (0.01 to 0.1%). The same CDR3 is also encoded by other DNA sequences in this sample. The chain combines TRDV1 with TRDJ1; 13 nucleotides align to TRDD3. The germline CDR1 and CDR2 sequences are TSWWSYY and QGS. The CDR3 loop spans 20 amino acids. The V segment lost 4 bases and the J segment 4 bases; nucleotides outside the gene matches: 18. The CDR3, as DNA: TGTGCTCTTGGGGGGCTACCTACAGTACTGGGGGATACGCCGATCGATAAACTCATCTTT. Translating it yields CALGGLPTVLGDTPIDKLIF.

About this clone: A read error is likely here: a far larger clone is one base away. J is TRDJ1 and V is TRDV1, with D possibly matching TRDD3 (6 bases). The CDR3 runs 21 residues. Germline loops: CDR1 TSWWSYY, CDR2 QGS. Trimming pared 4 bases from V and 0 bases from J, leaving 30 bases between. The chain's CDR3 is CALGGHRSGGGIPAYTDKLIF. The DNA of the CDR3 is TGTGCTCTTGGGGGACACCGTTCCGGTGGGGGCATACCGGCGTACACCGATAAACTCATCTTT.

This clone was picked up a small number of times. Possible read error: a much larger clone is one base away. The chain employs TRAV29/DV5 and TRDJ1; TRDD3 agrees at 13 bases. J gave up 7 bases and V 4 bases, and 19 bases lay outside the gene matches. The CDR3 loop spans 18 amino acids. Germline CDR1 and CDR2: NSMFDY and ISSIKDK. CDR3 sequence: CAARSYWGIRRGGSKLIF. CDR3 coding DNA: TGTGCAGCACGCAGTTACTGGGGGATACGGAGGGGGGGTAGTAAACTCATCTTT.

For this clone: The likely explanation is a read error, given a far larger clone one base away. The rearrangement uses TRDV1 and TRDJ1; 12 bases are a match to TRDD3. The J segment lost 3 bases and the V segment lost 4 bases, leaving 21 bases of the junction unmatched. The CDR3 totals 21 residues. Germline-derived CDR1 and CDR2 are TSWWSYY and QGS. CDR3 coding DNA: TGTGCTCTTGGGGCCGAGGGGTACTGGGGGATACCGACCTTTTACGCCGATAAACTCATCTTT. This gives the protein CALGAEGYWGIPTFYADKLIF.

For this clone: This is likely an artifact of a read error, given a far larger clone one base away. The gene calls are TRDV2 and TRDJ1; 13 positions match TRDD3. CDR1 and CDR2 (germline): GEAIGNYY, EKD. The CDR3 is 22 amino acids. J was trimmed by 0 bases and V by 3 bases; bases with no gene match: 21. The CDR3 sequence: CACDQSYWGIRSTPPYTDKLIF. The CDR3 DNA follows: TGTGCCTGTGACCAATCGTACTGGGGGATACGTAGTACGCCACCGTACACCGATAAACTCATCTTT.

The V and J genes are TRDV1 and TRDJ1; 11 bases fit TRDD3. The CDR3 is 20 residues long. CDR1 and CDR2 from the germline V gene are TSWWSYY and QGS. The V segment lost 2 bases and the J segment 6 bases; nucleotides outside the gene matches: 20. CDR3 protein: CALGERGTLWGIRWKNKLIF. The CDR3, as DNA: TGTGCTCTTGGGGAAAGGGGCACCTTGTGGGGGATACGGTGGAAAAATAAACTCATCTTT.